The 31 T cell receptor beta chains below all came from one sample that was sequenced in a study of molecular identifiers for immune sequencing clone quantification. Each CDR3 protein gets one entry after TCRdb re-called the PCR reads with MiXCR. The data hold about 630,000 distinct CDR3 sequences, with about 25% observed a single time. Source material: naive CD8+ T cells from blood, with Jurkat cell RNA spiked in. As for subset: FACS-sorted CD8+CD4-CCR7+CD45RA+ naive T cells. Receptors were obtained from a human donor in good health. Some libraries in this study had Jurkat cell RNA spiked in.

In its sample, this clonotype was seen many times. This chain links TRBV28 with TRBJ1-5; 11 positions agree with TRBD1. CDR1 and CDR2 from the germline V gene are MDHEN and SYDVKM. The CDR3 totals 18 residues. The junction had 10 bases not matched to a gene; V was cut back by 6 bases and J by 0 bases. Here the CDR3 DNA reads TGTGCCAGCAGCCCCGGGACAGGGGGAAAATATAGCAATCAGCCCCAGCATTTT. The encoded protein is CASSPGTGGKYSNQPQHF.

This clonotype appeared many times. DNA of the CDR3: TGCGCCAGCAGTTCCGGACCAGGGCCCTACGAGCAGTACTTC. Amino acid sequence: CASSSGPGPYEQYF. This rearrangement joins TRBV5-1 to TRBJ2-7; D is possibly TRBD1 (5 bases). The CDR3 totals 14 residues. V gave up 5 bases and J gave up 2 bases, with 14 bases separating them. Germline V gene data show CDR1 as SGHRS and CDR2 as YFSETQ.

This chain links TRBV4-2 with TRBJ2-7; a possible D gene is TRBD2 (5 bases). CDR3 size: 16 residues. The V end lost 0 bases, the J end lost 3 bases, and 15 bases lay between the germline ends. The germline gives CDR1 LGHNA, CDR2 YNFKEQ. The CDR3 nucleotides read TGTGCCAGCAGCCAAGATTTCGGCGGGCAGGTCTACGAGCAGTACTTC. As protein: CASSQDFGGQVYEQYF.

Turning to this clonotype: A read error is likely, as this CDR3 ends without the conserved phenylalanine or tryptophan. The CDR3 loop reads CASSQAGVAYGYTI. CDR3 DNA: TGCGCCAGCAGCCAGGCCGGAGTCGCCTATGGCTACACCATC. The V gene is TRBV4-1, the J gene TRBJ1-2, with D uncertain. The germline V and J ends were trimmed by 3 bases and 4 bases, with 12 bases remaining between them. The CDR3 length is 14 residues. Germline CDR1 MGHRA, CDR2 YSYEKL.

This clonotype was found a few times. The chain combines TRBV25-1 with TRBJ2-2; perhaps TRBD1 as D (6 bases). V lost 5 bases, J lost 7 bases, and 17 bases lay in between. Germline CDR1 and CDR2: MGHDK and SYGVNS. The CDR3 sequence is 15 residues long. As DNA, the CDR3 is TGTGCCAGCAGTAGAATAGGGGACATAAGCGGGGAGCTGTTTTTT. As protein: CASSRIGDISGELFF.

V usage is TRBV27 and J usage is TRBJ1-1; D uncertain. Trimming stripped 3 bases from V and 6 bases from J, with 14 bases between. This CDR3 is built from 14 residues. Germline V gene lookup returns CDR1 MNHEY and CDR2 SMNVEV (reference sequence). CDR3: CASSLVVRGAEAFF. The DNA for the CDR3 is TGTGCCAGCAGTTTGGTTGTCCGGGGAGCTGAAGCTTTCTTT.

The chain recombines TRBV27 with TRBJ2-7, with 9 bases matching TRBD2. The trim removed 4 bases at V and 5 bases at J, leaving 9 bases unmatched. Germline assignment: CDR1 MNHEY and CDR2 SMNVEV (reference sequence). The CDR3 consists of 15 residues. CDR3 amino acids: CASSYLAGRPDEQYF. The CDR3 region has the DNA TGTGCCAGCAGTTATCTAGCGGGAAGGCCTGACGAGCAGTACTTC.

This clonotype was observed at least ten times. The rearrangement links TRBV5-1 to TRBJ1-4, with a weak D call TRBD1 (5 bases). The germline V and J ends were trimmed by 4 bases and 8 bases, with 15 bases remaining between them. The CDR3 consists of 14 residues. Per germline, CDR1 SGHRS and CDR2 YFSETQ. As DNA, the CDR3 is TGCGCCAGCAGCCCCGACAGCCTGCGGGAAAAACTGTTTTTT. Translating it yields CASSPDSLREKLFF.

In regard to this clonotype: A much larger clone differs from this one at a single base, so this may be a read error. The chain joins TRBV4-1 to TRBJ1-6; 7 bases line up with TRBD1. The CDR3 runs to 14 residues. Per germline, CDR1 MGHRA and CDR2 YSYEKL. CDR3 bases: TGCGCCTGCAGCCAGAGGGACAGAAATTCACCCCTCCACTTT. Its translation: CACSQRDRNSPLHF.

A few counts support this clonotype. This chain joins TRBV24-1 and TRBJ2-3; TRBD2 might be the D (6 bases). The germline gives CDR1 KGHDR, CDR2 SFDVKD. V gave up 4 bases and J gave up 6 bases, with 22 bases separating them. The CDR3 length is 17 residues. The CDR3, as DNA: TGTGCCACCAGTGACGCCTTGGGACCGGGGGAAGGGGATACGCAGTATTTT. It codes for CATSDALGPGEGDTQYF.

Details on this clonotype: Compared with germline, one end of the junction differs, possibly owing to a read error. The rearrangement links TRBV6-5 to TRBJ2-5; D gene ambiguous. The CDR3 extends over 13 amino acids. Germline-derived CDR1 and CDR2 are MNHEY and SVGAGI. The CDR3 DNA sequence: TGTGCCTGCAGTTACGACTTTTCGGGGACCCAGTACTTC. Residues: CACSYDFSGTQYF.

This clonotype came up a few times. The rearrangement uses TRBV2 and TRBJ2-5; 7 bases are shared with TRBD2. J was trimmed by 4 bases and V by 4 bases; bases with no gene match: 9. CDR1 and CDR2 from the germline V gene are SNHLY and FYNNEI. This CDR3 is 15 amino acids long. The CDR3 here is CASSGGLGGGETQYF. The CDR3, as DNA: TGTGCCAGCAGTGGTGGACTAGGCGGCGGAGAGACCCAGTACTTC. The whole variable domain, filled in from reference TRBV2 and TRBJ2-5, reads EPEVTQTPSHQVTQMGQEVILRCVPISNHLYFYWYRQILGQKVEFLVSFYNNEISEKSEIFDDQFSVERPDGSNFTLKIRSTKLEDSAMYFCASSGGLGGGETQYFGPGTRLLVL.

Worth noting for this clonotype: With a much larger clone just one base away, this may be a read error. The chain recombines TRBV30 with TRBJ2-7; 8 bases map to TRBD2. Germline trimming cut 3 bases from V and 5 bases from J; bases unmatched to any gene: 9. The CDR3 contains 14 residues. CDR1 GTSNPN and CDR2 SVGIG come from the germline V gene (reference sequence). In DNA form, the CDR3 reads TGTGCCTGGAGCAGCGGGAGTAAGTCCAACGAGCAGTACTTC. Translated: CAWSSGSKSNEQYF.

This chain links TRBV29-1 with TRBJ2-7; weak D call: TRBD2 (6 bases). The CDR3 extends over 13 amino acids. V lost 3 bases, J lost 2 bases, and 11 bases lay in between. Germline V lookup: CDR1 SQVTM, CDR2 ANQGSEA. CDR3 sequence reads: CSVEASDTYEQYF. In DNA, the CDR3 is TGCAGCGTTGAGGCTAGCGACACCTACGAGCAGTACTTC.

The chain is built from TRBV4-3 and TRBJ2-7; D possibly corresponds to TRBD2 (6 bases). Germline V gives CDR1 LGHNA, CDR2 YSLEER. This CDR3 is built from 15 residues. V lost 8 bases and J 2 bases, leaving 19 bases between the germline ends. CDR3 in amino acids: CASGPVGGGTYEQYF. Here the CDR3 DNA reads TGCGCCAGCGGGCCGGTGGGAGGAGGAACCTACGAGCAGTACTTC.

This clonotype was counted at least ten times. The gene calls are TRBV7-9 and TRBJ2-7, with D possibly TRBD2 on 5 matching bases. CDR1 is SEHNR and CDR2 is FQNEAQ in the germline V gene (reference sequence). The germline V and J ends were trimmed by 0 bases and 4 bases, with 10 bases remaining between them. This CDR3 contains 14 residues. CDR3: CASSLAGDGYEQYF. Written as DNA, the CDR3 is TGTGCCAGCAGCTTAGCGGGAGACGGGTACGAGCAGTACTTC.

There are many counts of this clonotype. In nucleotides, the CDR3 is TGTGCCAGCAGCTTAGCGGGGGCCGGGGGGACATACGAGCAGTACTTC. This gives the protein CASSLAGAGGTYEQYF. The V gene is TRBV7-9, the J gene TRBJ2-7; D perhaps matches TRBD2 (7 bases). The CDR3 spans 16 residues. Deletions cut 0 bases from V and 4 bases from J, with 16 bases between. Germline V gene sequence: CDR1 SEHNR, CDR2 FQNEAQ (reference sequence). Full variable domain (remainder filled in from reference TRBV7-9 and TRBJ2-7): DTGVSQNPRHKITKRGQNVTFRCDPISEHNRLYWYRQTLGQGPEFLTYFQNEAQLEKSRLLSDRFSAERPKGSFSTLEIQRTEQGDSAMYLCASSLAGAGGTYEQYFGPGTRLTVT.

Regarding this clonotype: With a much larger clone just one base away, this may be a read error. Here the CDR3 omits its conserved ending phenylalanine or tryptophan, so a read error is the likely source. The chain has TRBV13 and TRBJ2-3; 10 bases match TRBD2. The CDR3 sequence is 17 residues long. The V gene end was trimmed by 5 bases and the J gene end by 5 bases; junction bases not matched to a gene: 13. Germline values: CDR1 PRHDT, CDR2 FYEKMQ (reference sequence). The DNA for the CDR3 is TGTGCCAGCAGCGGACTAGCGGTTCTCGGGCTTGAAGATACGCAGTATCTT. Translated: CASSGLAVLGLEDTQYL.

This clonotype has a count of ten or more. This rearrangement joins TRBV29-1 to TRBJ2-7, with D possibly matching TRBD2 (6 bases). Germline assignment: CDR1 SQVTM and CDR2 ANQGSEA. V was trimmed by 7 bases and J by 2 bases, leaving 15 bases between them. CDR3 length equals 13 residues. The CDR3 reads CSARGGSAYEQYF. The CDR3 DNA reads as TGCAGCGCGAGGGGAGGTTCGGCCTACGAGCAGTACTTC.

This clonotype showed up just a few times. J is TRBJ2-2 and V is TRBV3-1; perhaps TRBD1 as D (5 bases). The CDR3 extends over 16 amino acids. Germline V gene sequence: CDR1 LGHDT, CDR2 YNNKEL (reference sequence). The V end was cut by 4 bases, the J end by 3 bases, with 15 bases between. The CDR3: CASSPILGVDTGELFF. CDR3 nucleotides: TGTGCCAGCAGCCCAATATTAGGGGTGGACACCGGGGAGCTGTTTTTT.

This clonotype was counted between two and nine times. The DNA of the CDR3 is TGTGCCAGCAGCTCGAGGGAAGGACCTGAGCAGTACTTC. It codes for CASSSREGPEQYF. The chain carries TRBV11-3 and TRBJ2-7; perhaps TRBD2 as D (5 bases). Trimming removed 4 bases at V and 7 bases at J, with 14 bases between. This CDR3 has 13 residues. Germline lookup yields CDR1 SGHNT and CDR2 YENEEA.

The gene calls are TRBV7-3 and TRBJ2-1, with D possibly being TRBD2 (5 bases). The CDR3 sequence is 16 residues long. The V gene's germline CDR1 is SGHTA and CDR2 FQGTGA. Trimming pared 2 bases from V and 0 bases from J, leaving 11 bases between. CDR3 in amino acids: CASSLAGQPSYNEQFF. The DNA of the CDR3 is TGTGCCAGCAGCTTAGCGGGCCAGCCCTCCTACAATGAGCAGTTCTTC.

On this clonotype: A read error may produce the germline difference seen at one junction end. V is TRBV7-7 and J is TRBJ2-1, with 8 bases matching TRBD2. CDR1 is SSHAT, CDR2 FNYEAQ, per germline (reference sequence). The CDR3 is made up of 16 amino acids. The CDR3 DNA reads as TGTGCTAGCAGCCTTTCAAGACGGGAGGGGTTCAATGAGCAGTTCTTC. It encodes CASSLSRREGFNEQFF.

This clonotype showed up just once. A read error may be the cause here, since a much bigger clone is one base away. The rearrangement uses TRBV7-6 and TRBJ2-7; 10 nucleotides match TRBD1. The CDR3 runs 16 residues. Germline loops: CDR1 SGHVS, CDR2 FNYEAQ. With 4 bases clipped from V and 4 bases from J, the junction kept 10 bases outside the gene matches. The CDR3 sequence: CASSSAGTGDAYEQYF. The CDR3 DNA reads TGTGCCAGCAGCTCCGCGGGGACAGGGGATGCATACGAGCAGTACTTC.

As regards this clonotype: A much larger clone sits a single nucleotide away, making a read error possible. This chain uses TRBV7-2 with TRBJ1-1, with D tentatively TRBD1 (5 bases). From germline, CDR1 is SGHTA and CDR2 FQGNSA. This CDR3 has 15 amino acids. The CDR3 is CASSSLTELNTEALF. Written as DNA, the CDR3 is TGTGCCAGCAGCTCGCTGACAGAGCTAAACACTGAAGCTCTCTTT.

The chain has TRBV12-3 or TRBV12-4 and TRBJ1-1; TRBD1 might be the D (6 bases). Trimming left V 3 bases short and J 7 bases short, with 12 bases between. The CDR3 is made up of 13 amino acids. CDR3 loop: CASSLNRVGEAFF. The CDR3 nucleotides read TGTGCCAGCAGTTTGAACAGGGTTGGTGAAGCTTTCTTT.

This clonotype was counted many times. This chain uses TRBV6-5 with TRBJ1-5; TRBD1 agrees at 8 bases. There are 14 residues in the CDR3. With V trimmed by 6 bases and J by 7 bases, 8 bases remained unmatched. Germline V gene sequence: CDR1 MNHEY, CDR2 SVGAGI. The CDR3: CASRARTGWQPQHF. The CDR3 nucleotides read TGTGCCAGCAGGGCTAGGACAGGGTGGCAGCCCCAGCATTTT.

With regard to this clonotype: Given a much more abundant clone one base away, this may be a read error. The rearrangement joins TRBV6-5 to TRBJ1-3, with D tentatively TRBD1 (5 bases). Germline CDR1 and CDR2: MNHEY and SVGAGI. The CDR3 is 15 residues long. The CDR3: CASSSPGGGGSTIYF. The CDR3 region has the DNA TGTGCCAGCAGTTCGCCTGGGGGAGGTGGAAGCACCATATATTTT.

The gene calls are TRBV12-3 or TRBV12-4 and TRBJ2-1; 14 positions match TRBD2. This CDR3 comprises 13 residues. The junction had 2 bases not matched to a gene; V was cut back by 10 bases and J by 6 bases. The CDR3 DNA sequence: TGTGCCACCGGACTAGCGGGAGGCAATGAGCAGTTCTTC. As protein: CATGLAGGNEQFF.

This chain uses TRBV12-3 or TRBV12-4 with TRBJ2-1; 8 bases map to TRBD2. The V gene end was trimmed by 3 bases and the J gene end by 6 bases; junction bases not matched to a gene: 4. The CDR3 covers 14 residues. Written as DNA, the CDR3 is TGTGCCAGCAGTTTGGGGACTAGTAGCAATGAGCAGTTCTTC. This translates into CASSLGTSSNEQFF.

The V gene is TRBV12-3 or TRBV12-4, the J gene TRBJ2-5; D uncertain. CDR3 length: 13 amino acids. Trimming took off 8 bases at V and 3 bases at J, with 13 bases between the two ends. The CDR3 protein is CASSDSSKETQYF. For the CDR3, the DNA is TGTGCCAGCTCCGATTCCAGTAAAGAGACCCAGTACTTC.